Each of the 26 T cell receptor beta chains below was sequenced from the same sample in a study of cytomegalovirus exposure and HLA in healthy donors. The assay was immunoSEQ multiplex PCR, and TCRdb's table has in-frame clones only and misses some. Of over 200,000 clones in the sample, 75% to 90% are singletons; the top ten hold around 5.5%. Specimen: PBMCs. The receptors here all came from a woman under 30 in good health and CMV-seronegative.

The chain has TRBV7-9 and TRBJ2-7, with 10 nucleotides matching TRBD2. The CDR3 is 14 residues long. In germline, CDR1 is SEHNR, CDR2 FQNEAQ (reference sequence). With V trimmed by 6 bases and J by 6 bases, 8 bases remained unmatched. The CDR3 protein is CASRPPSGSTEQYF. In DNA, the CDR3 is TGTGCCAGCAGGCCTCCTAGCGGGAGTACCGAGCAGTACTTC.

The rearrangement uses TRBV5-1 and TRBJ1-1, with 8 bases fitting TRBD1. CDR1 and CDR2 (germline): SGHRS, YFSETQ. V was clipped by 3 bases and J by 0 bases; unmatched bases: 4. This CDR3 region has 15 residues. This chain's CDR3 is CASSWVDRVNTEAFF. CDR3 nucleotides: TGCGCCAGCAGCTGGGTGGACAGGGTGAACACTGAAGCTTTCTTT. Supplemented by reference TRBV5-1 and TRBJ1-1, the full variable domain reads KAGVTQTPRYLIKTRGQQVTLSCSPISGHRSVSWYQQTPGQGLQFLFEYFSETQRNKGNFPGRFSGRQFSNSRSEMNVSTLELGDSALYLCASSWVDRVNTEAFFGQGTRLTVV.

The chain has TRBV6-5 and TRBJ1-1, with 7 bases that match TRBD1. CDR3 length equals 14 residues. After removal of 2 bases from V and 7 bases from J, the junction contained 7 bases not matched to a gene. The germline gives CDR1 MNHEY, CDR2 SVGAGI. CDR3 sequence: CASSYTRRTGEAFF. The CDR3 DNA is TGTGCCAGCAGTTACACGAGACGGACAGGTGAAGCTTTCTTT.

The chain uses TRBV2 and TRBJ2-2, with 10 bases that match TRBD2. The junction had 3 bases not matched to a gene; V was cut back by 1 base and J by 4 bases. The CDR3 sequence is 16 residues long. Germline V gene data show CDR1 as SNHLY and CDR2 as FYNNEI. CDR3: CASSEGTSGTTGELFF. The CDR3 nucleotides read TGTGCCAGCAGTGAAGGGACTAGCGGAACCACCGGGGAGCTGTTTTTT.

This clone was recorded a few times. J is TRBJ1-5 and V is TRBV28, with 7 bases aligning to TRBD1. V trimming: 5 bases; J trimming: 7 bases; junction bases outside the gene matches: 11. The CDR3 length is 15 residues. Germline V gives CDR1 MDHEN, CDR2 SYDVKM. DNA of the CDR3: TGTGCCAGCAGTCAGGGGGGCACTAAGAGACAGCCCCAGCATTTT. Protein product: CASSQGGTKRQPQHF.

The chain uses TRBV11-2 and TRBJ2-2, with D perhaps being TRBD1 or TRBD2 (5 bases each). The length of the CDR3 is 14 residues. V shed 4 bases and J shed 6 bases, with 12 bases lying between them. Per the germline V gene, CDR1 is SGHAT and CDR2 is FQNNGV. The CDR3 region has the DNA TGTGCCAGCAGCTCCCCGAGGGGTGCCGGGGAGCTGTTTTTT. Encoded protein: CASSSPRGAGELFF. Looking up the rest from reference TRBV11-2 and TRBJ2-2 gives the full variable domain: EAGVAQSPRYKIIEKRQSVAFWCNPISGHATLYWYQQILGQGPKLLIQFQNNGVVDDSQLPKDRFSAERLKGVDSTLKIQPAKLEDSAVYLCASSSPRGAGELFFGEGSRLTVL.

J is TRBJ1-5 and V is TRBV4-2; no firm D call. Trimming stripped 4 bases from V and 1 base from J, with 11 bases between. Germline V CDR1 and CDR2: LGHNA, YNFKEQ. The length of the CDR3 is 15 residues. The CDR3 sequence is CASSPLGGSNQPQHF. The DNA for the CDR3 is TGTGCCAGCAGCCCACTAGGAGGAAGCAATCAGCCCCAGCATTTT.

The rearrangement links TRBV6-1 to TRBJ1-2, with D possibly being TRBD1 (6 bases). Germline assignment: CDR1 MNHNS and CDR2 SASEGT. V was pared by 4 bases and J by 3 bases, with 21 bases between. The CDR3 spans 17 residues. CDR3 loop: CASSGSGRGPVDYGYTF. In DNA, the CDR3 is TGTGCCAGCAGTGGGTCCGGCAGGGGCCCTGTCGACTATGGCTACACCTTC.

The chain employs TRBV5-6 and TRBJ1-6; TRBD1 agrees at 10 bases. V trimming: 4 bases; J trimming: 11 bases; junction bases outside the gene matches: 9. Germline V gene lookup returns CDR1 SGHDT and CDR2 YYEEEE. The CDR3 consists of 15 residues. CDR3 DNA sequence: TGTGCCAGCAGCCGCTCTGGACAGGGGGGAGCACCCCTCCACTTT. Protein product: CASSRSGQGGAPLHF.

The sample holds a few counts of this clone. The V and J genes are TRBV7-9 and TRBJ1-2, with a tentative D call TRBD1 (5 bases). The length of the CDR3 is 13 residues. The V and J ends lost 7 bases and 2 bases respectively, with 11 bases between them. Germline values: CDR1 SEHNR, CDR2 FQNEAQ (reference sequence). The CDR3 region is CASNLGGNYGYTF. The CDR3, as DNA: TGTGCCAGCAACCTGGGGGGGAACTATGGCTACACCTTC.

V gene TRBV29-1 combines with J gene TRBJ1-1; D is unresolved. The CDR3 is made up of 14 amino acids. Germline assignment: CDR1 SQVTM and CDR2 ANQGSEA. Trimming cost V 5 bases and J 1 base, with 14 bases left between them. DNA of the CDR3: TGCAGCGTTTCACGGGCAGGAAGGAACACTGAAGCTTTCTTT. This encodes CSVSRAGRNTEAFF.

This chain uses TRBV25-1 with TRBJ1-4; 10 bases match TRBD1. The CDR3 is made up of 16 amino acids. Trimming cost V 4 bases and J 8 bases; bases outside gene matches: 10. Germline lookup yields CDR1 MGHDK and CDR2 SYGVNS. DNA of the CDR3: TGTGCCAGCAGTGGCGGGACAGGGGCTTCGTGGGAAAAACTGTTTTTT. Its translation is CASSGGTGASWEKLFF.

The rearrangement links TRBV27 to TRBJ2-7; TRBD2 aligns across 10 bases. The ends lost 3 bases at V and 4 bases at J; junction bases unmatched: 6. The CDR3 length is 15 residues. Germline V gene sequence: CDR1 MNHEY, CDR2 SMNVEV (reference sequence). In DNA, the CDR3 is TGTGCCAGCAGTTTCTCAGGACTAGCGGAGTACGAGCAGTACTTC. Translated: CASSFSGLAEYEQYF.

The rearrangement links TRBV2 to TRBJ2-6; D assignment may be TRBD1 or TRBD2 (5 bases each). The V gene lost 8 bases and the J gene lost 1 base, with 12 bases spanning the gap. Germline CDR1 reads SNHLY; CDR2 reads FYNNEI. This CDR3 is 15 amino acids long. CDR3 nucleotides: TGTGCCAGCCAGGGAGTAGGGTCTGGGGCCAACGTCCTGACTTTC. Protein: CASQGVGSGANVLTF.

The V gene is TRBV2, the J gene TRBJ1-4; D possibly corresponds to TRBD1 (5 bases). Germline lookup yields CDR1 SNHLY and CDR2 FYNNEI. The CDR3 length is 15 residues. Trimming stripped 0 bases from V and 4 bases from J, with 9 bases between. The CDR3 protein is CASSEAGTGNEKLFF. Written as DNA, the CDR3 is TGTGCCAGCAGTGAAGCCGGGACTGGTAATGAAAAACTGTTTTTT.

This chain connects TRBV27 to TRBJ2-1; D ambiguous. This CDR3 has 14 residues. Germline CDR1 and CDR2: MNHEY and SMNVEV (reference sequence). Trimming left V 5 bases short and J 8 bases short, with 16 bases between. The CDR3 region has the DNA TGTGCCAGCAGTCTAGAGAAAGATCTGGATGAGCAGTTCTTC. Translated, it gives CASSLEKDLDEQFF.

This sequence joins TRBV28 and TRBJ2-3; TRBD2 is a possible D gene (6 bases). The CDR3 totals 15 residues. CDR1 is MDHEN, CDR2 SYDVKM, per germline. Trimming removed 5 bases from V and 0 bases from J, with 12 bases in between. Here the CDR3 reads CASSPTGDSTDTQYF. The CDR3 nucleotides are TGTGCCAGCAGTCCAACGGGGGATAGCACAGATACGCAGTATTTT.

The chain employs TRBV15 and TRBJ1-5, with a tentative D call TRBD1 (6 bases). This CDR3 is built from 16 residues. Trimming shortened V by 6 bases and J by 2 bases, and 17 bases separated the two germline ends. Per germline, CDR1 LNHNV and CDR2 YYDKDF (reference sequence). This CDR3 reads CATRRGGGAGNQPQHF. CDR3 coding DNA: TGTGCCACCAGGCGGGGCGGGGGCGCCGGCAATCAGCCCCAGCATTTT.

The chain is built from TRBV4-2 and TRBJ2-1, with a possible D match to TRBD1 (6 bases). There are 13 residues in the CDR3. Trimming stripped 1 base from V and 12 bases from J, with 13 bases between. The germline CDR1 and CDR2 sequences are LGHNA and YNFKEQ. The CDR3 coding sequence is TGTGCCAGCAGCCAAGTTGGGGGCGCGGGGCAGTTCTTC. Its protein product is CASSQVGGAGQFF.

The chain couples TRBV5-1 to TRBJ2-5, with unresolved D. V lost 3 bases and J 2 bases, leaving 5 bases between the germline ends. Germline values: CDR1 SGHRS, CDR2 YFSETQ. This CDR3 spans 12 amino acids. Here the CDR3 DNA reads TGCGCCAGCAGCTACTATCAAGAGACCCAGTACTTC. Amino acids: CASSYYQETQYF.

This rearrangement joins TRBV29-1 to TRBJ1-1; D is possibly TRBD1 (5 bases). V was pared by 1 base and J by 0 bases, with 9 bases between. The CDR3 sequence is 14 residues long. Germline values: CDR1 SQVTM, CDR2 ANQGSEA. The CDR3 region has the DNA TGCAGCGTTGAAGGAGACAGTTTGAACACTGAAGCTTTCTTT. This translates into CSVEGDSLNTEAFF.

The V call is TRBV2, the J call TRBJ1-1; D perhaps matches TRBD1 (5 bases). The V gene's germline CDR1 is SNHLY and CDR2 FYNNEI. The V gene lost 6 bases and the J gene lost 2 bases, with 13 bases spanning the gap. This CDR3 region has 14 residues. In nucleotides, the CDR3 is TGTGCCAGCAGGCAACAGGAAACCAACACTGAAGCTTTCTTT. Amino acid sequence: CASRQQETNTEAFF.

This clone was counted between two and nine times. This sequence joins TRBV28 and TRBJ2-1, with D maybe TRBD1 (5 bases). This CDR3 has 13 amino acids. V was shortened by 7 bases and J by 7 bases, with 14 bases between the two germline ends. CDR1 and CDR2 (germline): MDHEN, SYDVKM. CDR3 sequence: CASIQGNGNEQFF. CDR3 nucleotide sequence: TGTGCCAGCATCCAGGGAAACGGGAATGAGCAGTTCTTC.

V usage is TRBV6-6 and J usage is TRBJ2-1, with D possibly TRBD1 on 5 matching bases. The CDR3 spans 15 residues. V was pared by 7 bases and J by 1 base, with 14 bases between. CDR1 is MNHNY and CDR2 is SVGAGI in the germline V gene (reference sequence). The CDR3 nucleotides are TGTGCCAGCAAATCAGGGTTCTTTTCCTACAATGAGCAGTTCTTC. This sequence encodes CASKSGFFSYNEQFF.

The CDR3 DNA follows: TGCAGCGTTGAAGGGCGGGGTGATTACACCGGGGAGCTGTTTTTT. As protein: CSVEGRGDYTGELFF. The chain employs TRBV29-1 and TRBJ2-2, with a tentative D call TRBD2 (6 bases). V was trimmed by 1 base and J by 3 bases, leaving 12 bases between them. CDR1 and CDR2 from the germline V gene are SQVTM and ANQGSEA. The CDR3 totals 15 residues.

The chain uses TRBV18 and TRBJ1-2; the match to TRBD1 covers 10 bases. After removal of 4 bases from V and 8 bases from J, the junction contained 4 bases not matched to a gene. This CDR3 comprises 13 residues. The V gene's germline CDR1 is KGHSH and CDR2 LQKENI. This chain's CDR3 is CASSLGTGDGYTF. CDR3 coding DNA: TGTGCCAGCTCACTCGGGACAGGGGACGGCTACACCTTC.